This TCR beta chain came from a study of neoadjuvant nivolumab and ipilimumab in lung cancer. Germline V CDR1 and CDR2: MNHEY, SVGAGI. This CDR3 spans 13 amino acids. With 10 bases removed from V and 2 bases from J, the gap between germline ends came to 12 bases. Generated by immunoSEQ multiplex PCR, the TCRdb table keeps only in-frame clones and is missing some. The table includes over 45,000 clones, about 89% detected once. The sequencing here drew on blood, taken before neoadjuvant nivolumab, alone or with ipilimumab. This receptor was identified in an adult with non-small cell lung cancer. Some clones in this sample may be carry-over from other donors' samples. The chain employs TRBV6-5 and TRBJ1-5; no firm D call. The CDR3 here is CATRGNRNQPQHF. The DNA for the CDR3 is TGTGCCACCAGAGGAAACCGCAATCAGCCCCAGCATTTT.